One and the same sample provided the 27 T cell receptor beta chains below, sequenced in a study of shared clonotypes between healthy human individuals. CD45RO-negative CD8 cells positively selected for CCR7 made up the naive population, which excluded terminally differentiated effector memory CD45RA+ cells. Clones were sequenced by immunoSEQ multiplex PCR, and TCRdb holds only the in-frame ones, with some missing. The sample carries about 2.2 million clones, 93% recorded once. The sequencing sample was made of naive CD8+ T cells from PBMCs. The receptors were sampled from a man aged 18 to 29 in good health. Some clones in this sample may be carry-over from other donors' samples.

This chain connects TRBV6-6 to TRBJ1-4; maybe TRBD1 (6 bases). Looked up from germline, CDR1 is MNHNY and CDR2 is SVGAGI (reference sequence). V lost 7 bases and J 5 bases, leaving 14 bases between the germline ends. The CDR3 extends over 14 amino acids. For the CDR3, the DNA is TGTGCCAGCACCGCGGGGGGGCCCAATGAAAAACTGTTTTTT. It translates to CASTAGGPNEKLFF.

This chain joins TRBV10-3 and TRBJ2-2; D remains ambiguous. This CDR3 is built from 12 residues. Germline V gene sequence: CDR1 ENHRY, CDR2 SYGVKD. V lost 7 bases to trimming and J lost 3 bases, with 6 bases between them. Here the CDR3 DNA reads TGTGCCATCACCACGGACACCGGGGAGCTGTTTTTT. Translation: CAITTDTGELFF.

This chain joins TRBV7-9 and TRBJ1-2, with D perhaps TRBD1 (6 bases). The CDR3 has 13 amino acids. Between the trimmed V and J ends, which lost 4 bases and 7 bases, there was a span of 13 bases. CDR1 is SEHNR and CDR2 is FQNEAQ in the germline V gene (reference sequence). CDR3 region: CASSSEGGVGYTF. CDR3 sequence (DNA): TGTGCCAGCAGCTCGGAAGGGGGAGTTGGCTACACCTTC. The entire variable domain, with the rest obtained from reference TRBV7-9 and TRBJ1-2, is as follows: DTGVSQNPRHKITKRGQNVTFRCDPISEHNRLYWYRQTLGQGPEFLTYFQNEAQLEKSRLLSDRFSAERPKGSFSTLEIQRTEQGDSAMYLCASSSEGGVGYTFGSGTRLTVV.

Turning to this clone: A junction end diverges from the germline sequence, so it may reflect a read error. V gene TRBV11-3 combines with J gene TRBJ1-1; no firm D call. The CDR3 has 13 residues. Germline CDR1 SGHNT, CDR2 YENEEA. CDR3 nucleotides: TGTGCCAGCAGCCCGGGCGGGAACACTGAAGCTCTCTTT. Its protein is CASSPGGNTEALF.

V usage is TRBV6-6 and J usage is TRBJ1-1; 9 bases align to TRBD1. The CDR3 has 13 residues. V was pared by 7 bases and J by 4 bases, with 4 bases of the junction left unmatched. Germline loops: CDR1 MNHNY, CDR2 SVGAGI (reference sequence). The CDR3 here is CASNWDRATEAFF. CDR3 nucleotide sequence: TGTGCCAGCAACTGGGACAGGGCCACTGAAGCTTTCTTT.

The chain joins TRBV7-9 to TRBJ2-7; 16 positions agree with TRBD2. The V segment lost 6 bases and the J segment 2 bases; nucleotides outside the gene matches: 7. This CDR3 has 17 residues. Germline V lookup: CDR1 SEHNR, CDR2 FQNEAQ (reference sequence). The chain's CDR3 is CASRGTSGRAVTYEQYF. The DNA for the CDR3 is TGTGCCAGCAGGGGGACTAGCGGGAGGGCCGTAACCTACGAGCAGTACTTC.

V is TRBV14 and J is TRBJ2-1; 13 bases map to TRBD2. Germline-derived CDR1 and CDR2 are SGHDN and FVKESK. V gave up 4 bases and J gave up 7 bases; unmatched junction bases: 16. This CDR3 region has 19 residues. DNA of the CDR3: TGTGCCAGCAGCCCCGGACTAGCGGGAGATAACCCAACGGGGAATGAGCAGTTCTTC. Protein: CASSPGLAGDNPTGNEQFF.

The chain has TRBV28 and TRBJ1-6; the D is unclear. The CDR3 is 12 amino acids. Per germline, CDR1 MDHEN and CDR2 SYDVKM. Trimming shortened V by 2 bases and J by 6 bases, and 2 bases separated the two germline ends. The CDR3 is CASSLPNSPLHF. The CDR3 DNA sequence: TGTGCCAGCAGTTTACCTAATTCACCCCTCCACTTT.

This clone showed up just once. V is TRBV27 and J is TRBJ1-2, with 8 bases lining up with TRBD1. Germline lookup yields CDR1 MNHEY and CDR2 SMNVEV (reference sequence). V dropped 1 base and J dropped 6; count of bases not matched to a gene: 10. CDR3 length: 16 amino acids. Here the CDR3 DNA reads TGTGCCAGCAGTTTATATTCTCGGACAGGGTTAAATGGCTACACCTTC. This translates into CASSLYSRTGLNGYTF.

The chain couples TRBV29-1 to TRBJ1-3; TRBD1 is a possible D gene (6 bases). In germline, CDR1 is SQVTM, CDR2 ANQGSEA. Trimming left V 6 bases short and J 0 bases short, with 15 bases between. The CDR3 is made up of 15 amino acids. CDR3 sequence (DNA): TGCAGCGTAACTGACAGGATCAGCTCTGGAAACACCATATATTTT. Translated: CSVTDRISSGNTIYF.

The chain couples TRBV4-2 to TRBJ2-7; 7 nucleotides align to TRBD2. CDR3 size: 17 residues. Germline loops: CDR1 LGHNA, CDR2 YNFKEQ. After removal of 2 bases from V and 0 bases from J, the junction contained 10 bases not matched to a gene. As DNA, the CDR3 is TGTGCCAGCAGCCAACAACCGGCGGGGGAGAGCTCCTACGAGCAGTACTTC. It translates to CASSQQPAGESSYEQYF.

The chain couples TRBV4-1 to TRBJ1-5; D is possibly TRBD1 (6 bases). V was clipped by 0 bases and J by 3 bases, with 18 bases between them. CDR3 length equals 18 residues. Germline assignment: CDR1 MGHRA and CDR2 YSYEKL. The DNA of the CDR3 is TGCGCCAGCAGCCAAGATGAGCCCCCAACAGGGCTCAATCAGCCCCAGCATTTT. Translation: CASSQDEPPTGLNQPQHF.

The V and J genes are TRBV2 and TRBJ1-1; D is perhaps TRBD1 (6 bases). Germline V gene data show CDR1 as SNHLY and CDR2 as FYNNEI. This CDR3 is built from 14 residues. V dropped 3 bases and J dropped 5 bases, with 13 bases sitting between them. The CDR3 reads CASSEEGRGTEAFF. CDR3 coding DNA: TGTGCCAGCAGTGAGGAGGGGAGGGGGACTGAAGCTTTCTTT.

This sequence joins TRBV6-5 and TRBJ1-2; D is undetermined. This CDR3 has 15 residues. Between the trimmed V and J ends, which lost 0 bases and 4 bases, there was a span of 12 bases. Germline values: CDR1 MNHEY, CDR2 SVGAGI. In DNA form, the CDR3 reads TGTGCCAGCAGTTACTCGAATAGGGATGTCTATGGCTACACCTTC. Encoded protein: CASSYSNRDVYGYTF.

The rearrangement joins TRBV7-8 to TRBJ2-5, with D uncertain. The ends were cut back, 4 bases at V and 4 bases at J, with 13 bases in the middle. The germline gives CDR1 SGHVS, CDR2 FQNEAQ. This CDR3 spans 14 amino acids. DNA for the CDR3: TGTGCCAGCAGCTCCAGCCACCACCGAGAGACCCAGTACTTC. Its protein is CASSSSHHRETQYF.

This rearrangement joins TRBV11-2 to TRBJ2-3, with 8 bases matching TRBD2. With 4 bases clipped from V and 2 bases from J, the junction kept 5 bases outside the gene matches. The CDR3 is 15 amino acids. The germline CDR1 and CDR2 sequences are SGHAT and FQNNGV. CDR3 sequence reads: CASSSPAGVTDTQYF. CDR3 coding DNA: TGTGCCAGCAGCTCTCCAGCGGGAGTCACAGATACGCAGTATTTT. The variable domain in full, with the rest retrieved from reference TRBV11-2 and TRBJ2-3, is EAGVAQSPRYKIIEKRQSVAFWCNPISGHATLYWYQQILGQGPKLLIQFQNNGVVDDSQLPKDRFSAERLKGVDSTLKIQPAKLEDSAVYLCASSSPAGVTDTQYFGPGTRLTVL.

Details on this clone: The same CDR3 arises from other DNA sequences in this sample as well. V is TRBV27 and J is TRBJ2-3; D remains unclear. Germline loops: CDR1 MNHEY, CDR2 SMNVEV (reference sequence). V was shortened by 1 base and J by 1 base, with 6 bases between the two germline ends. The CDR3 totals 14 residues. The CDR3 is CASSLFRGTDTQYF. CDR3 sequence (DNA): TGTGCCAGCAGTTTATTTCGGGGCACAGATACGCAGTATTTT.

CDR3 in amino acids: CASSMGLEGFETQYF. DNA of the CDR3: TGTGCCAGTAGTATGGGGCTAGAAGGTTTTGAGACCCAGTACTTC. This chain uses TRBV19 with TRBJ2-5; tentative D call: TRBD1 (5 bases). Germline V gene lookup returns CDR1 LNHDA and CDR2 SQIVND (reference sequence). Trimming removed 3 bases at V and 5 bases at J, with 16 bases between. The CDR3 has 15 residues.

This rearrangement joins TRBV7-3 to TRBJ1-3; no definite D call. The V end lost 5 bases, the J end lost 4 bases, and 18 bases lay between the germline ends. CDR3 length equals 16 residues. Germline lookup yields CDR1 SGHTA and CDR2 FQGTGA. The CDR3 is CASSTPARSLGNTIYF. The CDR3 nucleotides are TGTGCCAGCAGCACCCCAGCCCGGAGCCTCGGAAACACCATATATTTT.

Comment on this clone: Within the sample, other DNA sequences also encode this same CDR3. The V call is TRBV27, the J call TRBJ2-1; 14 bases are a match to TRBD2. V trimming: 2 bases; J trimming: 4 bases; junction bases outside the gene matches: 1. CDR1 is MNHEY and CDR2 is SMNVEV in the germline V gene (reference sequence). The CDR3 has 16 amino acids. CDR3 coding DNA: TGTGCCAGCAGTTTAGGACTAGCGGGGGGATACAATGAGCAGTTCTTC. Its translation is CASSLGLAGGYNEQFF.

Concerning this clone itself: Other DNA sequences of this sample code for an identical CDR3. The CDR3: CASSLLAGTTDTQYF. CDR3 DNA: TGTGCCAGCAGCTTACTAGCGGGCACCACAGATACGCAGTATTTT. The V and J genes are TRBV7-9 and TRBJ2-3; 8 bases map to TRBD2. J was trimmed by 2 bases and V by 2 bases; bases with no gene match: 3. CDR3 length: 15 amino acids. In germline, CDR1 is SEHNR, CDR2 FQNEAQ (reference sequence).

J is TRBJ2-2 and V is TRBV5-8, with D unclear. The germline CDR1 and CDR2 sequences are SGHTS and YDEGEE. The CDR3 is 13 amino acids. Trimming removed 2 bases from V and 9 bases from J, with 11 bases in between. In DNA, the CDR3 is TGTGCCAGCAGCTTTGTTGGAGAAAGGGAGCTGTTTTTT. Encoded protein: CASSFVGERELFF.

The J gene is TRBJ2-7, the V gene TRBV4-1; 11 bases agree with TRBD2. Germline trimming cut 4 bases from V and 5 bases from J; bases unmatched to any gene: 4. The CDR3 is 14 amino acids. Germline assignment: CDR1 MGHRA and CDR2 YSYEKL. CDR3 amino acids: CASSPSGRSNEQYF. Written as DNA, the CDR3 is TGCGCCAGCAGCCCTAGCGGGAGGTCGAACGAGCAGTACTTC.

This chain connects TRBV15 to TRBJ2-7, with unresolved D. V shed 1 base and J shed 2 bases, with 9 bases lying between them. The CDR3 loop spans 14 amino acids. Germline values: CDR1 LNHNV, CDR2 YYDKDF (reference sequence). CDR3 sequence reads: CATSRGADTYEQYF. The CDR3 nucleotides are TGTGCCACCAGCAGAGGGGCCGATACCTACGAGCAGTACTTC.

This clone showed up just once. The chain links TRBV11-1 to TRBJ2-1; either TRBD1 or TRBD2 may fit D (5 bases each). CDR3 length: 16 residues. The V end was cut by 5 bases, the J end by 0 bases, with 14 bases between. Germline V gives CDR1 SGHAT, CDR2 FQDESV (reference sequence). CDR3 protein: CASSPRGKSSYNEQFF. Written as DNA, the CDR3 is TGTGCCAGCAGCCCTCGGGGCAAGAGCTCCTACAATGAGCAGTTCTTC.

The J gene is TRBJ2-5, the V gene TRBV29-1; perhaps TRBD2 as D (6 bases). CDR3 size: 13 residues. Trimming removed 2 bases at V and 1 base at J, with 8 bases between. Germline V lookup: CDR1 SQVTM, CDR2 ANQGSEA. CDR3 sequence reads: CSVEWDFQETQYF. The CDR3, as DNA: TGCAGCGTTGAATGGGACTTCCAAGAGACCCAGTACTTC.

V is TRBV5-6 and J is TRBJ1-1, with D unclear. The CDR3 spans 13 residues. V was pared by 4 bases and J by 7 bases, with 14 bases between. CDR1 SGHDT and CDR2 YYEEEE come from the germline V gene. The chain's CDR3 is CASSSSLEGEAFF. The CDR3 coding sequence is TGTGCCAGCAGCAGCTCCCTAGAGGGTGAAGCTTTCTTT.